A single sample gave rise to the 24 T cell receptor beta chains below, sequenced in a study of CD8+CD57+ T cells in acquired aplastic anemia. Researchers used genomic DNA as the template to profile TCR beta VDJ and CDR3. One entry per CDR3 protein results from TCRdb running MiXCR on the reads. The table records 200,000 to 300,000 distinct CDR3 sequences, 82% of them present only once. Before being chosen for sequencing, patients had shown CD8+CD57+ cell expansion by flow cytometry. Sequenced: sorted CD4+, CD8+, or CD8+CD57+ T cells (not recorded which) from PBMCs. Receptors were obtained from a human donor with aplastic anemia.

This chain uses TRBV20-1 with TRBJ2-1; a weak D match, TRBD2 (7 bases). V was clipped by 6 bases and J by 5 bases, with 20 bases between them. CDR1 and CDR2 (germline): DFQATT, SNEGSKA (reference sequence). The CDR3 is made up of 15 amino acids. CDR3 region: CSARGGTTSHNEQFF. The DNA of the CDR3 is TGCAGTGCCAGGGGCGGGACTACGTCGCACAATGAGCAGTTCTTC.

This clonotype was seen a handful of times. The CDR3 ends on some other residue instead of the conserved phenylalanine or tryptophan, so this is likely a read error. The limits of the CDR3 on the DNA are not certain, so only TCRdb's listed CDR3 is given. The chain combines TRBV7-9 with TRBJ1-2. Germline lookup yields CDR1 SEHNR and CDR2 FQNEAQ (reference sequence). A total of 13 residues make up the CDR3, ends included. The CDR3 sequence is CASSQGLAGGCAV.

The chain links TRBV7-3 to TRBJ2-1; 10 bases agree with TRBD2. Germline V gene sequence: CDR1 SGHTA, CDR2 FQGTGA. The CDR3 has 16 residues. V dropped 3 bases and J dropped 9; count of bases not matched to a gene: 11. CDR3 nucleotide sequence: TGTGCCAGCAGCTTTAACAGAAGCGGGGGGGGCGCTGAGCAGTTCTTC. Translation: CASSFNRSGGGAEQFF.

This clonotype has only one observation. No conserved phenylalanine or tryptophan is present at the end of the CDR3, so a read error is the likely explanation. The rearrangement links TRBV7-8 to TRBJ2-3; D remains unclear. Germline V lookup: CDR1 SGHVS, CDR2 FQNEAQ. Trimming took 6 bases from V and 1 from J, leaving 8 bases between them. CDR3 length equals 13 residues. The CDR3 nucleotides read TGTGCCAGCAGGGACGAGCGCACAGATACGCAGTATTCT. Its protein is CASRDERTDTQYS.

The genes are TRBV11-2 and TRBJ2-3, with D perhaps TRBD2 (5 bases). The length of the CDR3 is 15 residues. The V gene's germline CDR1 is SGHAT and CDR2 FQNNGV. V shed 3 bases and J shed 5 bases, with 15 bases lying between them. The CDR3 DNA reads as TGTGCCAGCAGCTTGACTATGAGGAGCGGAGATACGCAGTATTTT. This codes for CASSLTMRSGDTQYF.

This clonotype was seen a single time. A junction boundary mismatches the germline segment, possibly from a read error. The J gene is TRBJ1-5, the V gene TRBV11-3; D is unresolved. Germline V gives CDR1 SGHNT, CDR2 YENEEA. The CDR3 contains 14 residues. CDR3 coding DNA: TGTGCCAGCAGCTTTCATAATAGCGATCAGCCCCAGCATTTT. Its protein is CASSFHNSDQPQHF. Supplemented by reference TRBV11-3 and TRBJ1-5, the full variable domain reads EAGVVQSPRYKIIEKKQPVAFWCNPISGHNTLYWYLQNLGQGPELLIRYENEEAVDDSQLPKDRFSAERLKGVDSTLKIQPAELGDSAVYLCASSFHNSDQPQHFGDGTRLSIL.

V gene TRBV7-2 combines with J gene TRBJ2-2; 9 bases agree with TRBD1. CDR1 is SGHTA, CDR2 FQGNSA, per germline. There are 16 residues in the CDR3. V lost 4 bases to trimming and J lost 14 bases; unmatched junction nucleotides: 17. The CDR3 nucleotides read TGTGCCAGCAGCTGGGGACAGGGCGCAAACTATGGCTACCTGTTTTTT. This sequence encodes CASSWGQGANYGYLFF.

The chain couples TRBV7-9 to TRBJ2-3, with D tentatively TRBD1 or TRBD2 (5 bases each). V lost 8 bases, J lost 7 bases, and 19 bases lay in between. CDR1 is SEHNR and CDR2 is FQNEAQ in the germline V gene (reference sequence). The CDR3 totals 14 residues. Written as DNA, the CDR3 is TGTGCCAGCCAGGTAGCGAGAGGGACCCATACGCAGTATTTT. It encodes CASQVARGTHTQYF.

The J gene is TRBJ1-2, the V gene TRBV7-9; D ambiguous. V gave up 3 bases and J gave up 10 bases, with 24 bases separating them. CDR1 is SEHNR and CDR2 is FQNEAQ in the germline V gene (reference sequence). The CDR3 is 16 residues long. The CDR3 DNA sequence: TGTGCCAGCAGCTTGGCGGGTAGCTACCGGGCCAACGTCTACACCTTC. Encoded protein: CASSLAGSYRANVYTF. The full variable domain, completed using reference TRBV7-9 and TRBJ1-2, is DTGVSQNPRHKITKRGQNVTFRCDPISEHNRLYWYRQTLGQGPEFLTYFQNEAQLEKSRLLSDRFSAERPKGSFSTLEIQRTEQGDSAMYLCASSLAGSYRANVYTFGSGTRLTVV.

Of note for this clonotype: At one of its ends the junction is not consistent with the germline gene, which may arise from a read error. This chain links TRBV7-2 with TRBJ1-5; D is unclear. The germline V gene has CDR1 SGHTA and CDR2 FQGNSA. CDR3 length: 13 amino acids. The CDR3 DNA follows: TGCGCCAGCAGCCATCCAGGAACCCAGCCCCAGCTTTTT. It is translated as CASSHPGTQPQLF.

In this sample, this clonotype turned up once. The limits of the CDR3 on the DNA are not certain, so only TCRdb's listed CDR3 is given. The V gene is TRBV7-3, the J gene TRBJ1-1; TRBD1, the table's D call, was not compared with the DNA. Germline V CDR1 and CDR2: SGHTA, FQGTGA. The CDR3 has 15 residues if both end residues are counted. CDR3 region: CASSDSHEQYVGPFF.

Comments on this clonotype: The junction departs from the called germline gene at one end, perhaps through a read error. The gene calls are TRBV7-3 and TRBJ2-7; D ambiguous. This CDR3 spans 14 amino acids. The germline V gene encodes CDR1 SGHTA and CDR2 FQGTGA. As DNA, the CDR3 is TGTGCCACCAGCCCCTTGGGTATCGCAGACACGCAGTATTTC. Its protein is CATSPLGIADTQYF.

This clonotype has a single count. The chain combines TRBV7-9 with TRBJ2-7, with D maybe TRBD2 (6 bases). Germline values: CDR1 SEHNR, CDR2 FQNEAQ (reference sequence). The CDR3 is made up of 16 amino acids. Trimming removed 5 bases from V and 8 bases from J, with 25 bases in between. CDR3 residues: CASSPPGTWGVTQQYV. As DNA, the CDR3 is TGTGCCAGCAGCCCACCGGGGACTTGGGGAGTGACCCAGCAGTACGTC.

This clonotype appeared once. The CDR3 DNA reads as TGTGCCAGCAGCTTACCGGGAGAGCCGAATCCGCACGAGCAGTACGTC. Encoded protein: CASSLPGEPNPHEQYV. The chain has TRBV7-2 and TRBJ2-7, with D perhaps matching TRBD2 (6 bases). The germline V gene has CDR1 SGHTA and CDR2 FQGNSA. V dropped 2 bases and J dropped 5 bases, with 19 bases sitting between them. The CDR3 consists of 16 residues.

The V call is TRBV7-8, the J call TRBJ2-7; D is unclear. CDR1 is SGHVS and CDR2 is FQNEAQ in the germline V gene. V was clipped by 0 bases and J by 4 bases, with 22 bases between them. This CDR3 is 18 amino acids long. The CDR3: CASSLAADPDTQSYEQYV. In nucleotides, the CDR3 is TGTGCCAGCAGCTTAGCGGCAGATCCCGATACGCAGTCTTACGAGCAGTACGTC.

The chain links TRBV2 to TRBJ1-4; weak D call: TRBD1 (5 bases). V dropped 2 bases and J dropped 8 bases, with 15 bases sitting between them. The CDR3 covers 15 residues. Germline CDR1 SNHLY, CDR2 FYNNEI. The CDR3, as DNA: TGTGCCAGCAGTGAACACTCTCAGGGCTTCGAAAAACTGTTTTTT. Protein sequence: CASSEHSQGFEKLFF. Looking up the rest from reference TRBV2 and TRBJ1-4 gives the full variable domain: EPEVTQTPSHQVTQMGQEVILRCVPISNHLYFYWYRQILGQKVEFLVSFYNNEISEKSEIFDDQFSVERPDGSNFTLKIRSTKLEDSAMYFCASSEHSQGFEKLFFGSGTQLSVL.

Worth noting for this clonotype: No conserved phenylalanine or tryptophan is present at the end of the CDR3, so a read error is the likely explanation. The chain is built from TRBV15 and TRBJ2-7, with D maybe TRBD2 (7 bases). Per the germline V gene, CDR1 is LNHNV and CDR2 is YYDKDF (reference sequence). The CDR3 runs to 13 residues. In DNA form, the CDR3 reads TGTGCCAGCAGCATAGGGGGGGGGGGCGAGCAGTACTAC. Protein product: CASSIGGGGEQYY.

About this clonotype: At one boundary the junction diverges from the germline segment, which might be a read error. The chain uses TRBV10-3 and TRBJ2-1, with 14 bases matching TRBD2. This CDR3 region has 14 residues. Germline CDR1 is ENHRY and CDR2 is SYGVKD. CDR3 coding DNA: TGTGCCAGCAGTGAGTGGACTAGCGGGGGGGAGCAGTTCTTC. Protein product: CASSEWTSGGEQFF.

This chain joins TRBV11-3 and TRBJ2-3; perhaps TRBD2 as D (6 bases). The V and J ends lost 2 bases and 5 bases respectively, with 14 bases between them. This CDR3 is 15 amino acids long. Germline V gives CDR1 SGHNT, CDR2 YENEEA. The CDR3: CASSLTRESGDTQYF. The CDR3 DNA sequence: TGTGCCAGCAGCTTAACTCGGGAGAGCGGAGATACGCAGTATTTT.

This clonotype was seen once. The chain couples TRBV5-5 to TRBJ2-3; TRBD2 matches at 8 bases. CDR3 length equals 16 residues. CDR1 and CDR2 from the germline V gene are SGHKS and YYEKEE (reference sequence). V was clipped by 0 bases and J by 7 bases; unmatched bases: 10. CDR3 protein: CASSLDRSGSRNTQYF. The CDR3 DNA reads as TGTGCCAGCAGCTTGGACAGGAGCGGGAGTAGGAATACGCAGTATTTT.

This clonotype is a singleton in its sample. A junction end diverges from the germline sequence, so it may reflect a read error. The chain joins TRBV12-5 to TRBJ2-3; the D is unclear. The CDR3 consists of 15 residues. CDR1 is LGHNT and CDR2 is FRNRAP in the germline V gene. CDR3 loop: CASSAGPGRIDTQYF. The DNA of the CDR3 is TGTGCTAGCAGCGCCGGACCCGGCCGGATAGATACCCAGTATTTT. Together with reference TRBV12-5 and TRBJ2-3, the CDR3 gives the full variable domain: DARVTQTPRHKVTEMGQEVTMRCQPILGHNTVFWYRQTMMQGLELLAYFRNRAPLDDSGMPKDRFSAEMPDATLATLKIQPSEPRDSAVYFCASSAGPGRIDTQYFGPGTRLTVL.

Concerning this clonotype: This may be a read error, as it is one base from a much larger clone. The CDR3 does not close with the conserved phenylalanine or tryptophan, likely indicating a read error. No DNA is shown, since the ends of the CDR3 on it are uncertain; the CDR3 is the one TCRdb lists. This chain uses TRBV7-9 with TRBJ2-3; the tabulated D call, TRBD1, remains unverified against the DNA. Looked up from germline, CDR1 is SEHNR and CDR2 is FQNEAQ (reference sequence). A total of 13 residues make up the CDR3, ends included. The chain's CDR3 is CASSPGPTHSGYT.

Worth noting for this clonotype: A much larger clone differs by one base, so this may be a read error. The V gene is TRBV2, the J gene TRBJ2-3; D might be TRBD1 (7 bases). This CDR3 is built from 14 residues. The germline V gene encodes CDR1 SNHLY and CDR2 FYNNEI. CDR3 sequence: CASSQGGGNGKDEF. The CDR3 nucleotides read TGTGCCAGCAGCCAGGGGGGCGGAAACGGTAAGGATGAGTTT.

The chain joins TRBV5-5 to TRBJ1-2, with no clear D. In germline, CDR1 is SGHKS, CDR2 YYEKEE (reference sequence). The CDR3 runs to 15 residues. V dropped 2 bases and J dropped 3 bases, with 14 bases sitting between them. The CDR3 sequence is CASSLLCCADYGYTF. The CDR3 DNA is TGTGCCAGCAGCTTACTCTGCTGCGCCGACTATGGCTACACCTTC.